These 18 T cell receptor beta chains came from one sample sequenced in a study of T cells in Graves' hyperthyroidism and ophthalmopathy (dated by TCRdb to about 2019). Libraries were prepared through multiplex PCR. Sequenced using an Illumina HiSeq 2000. Amplification of TCR beta CDR3 regions was carried out from RNA transcripts. For the first round of RT-PCR on the TCR CDR3, the HTBI primer set was used together with the Qiagen OneStep RT-PCR kit. The public reads were reprocessed in TCRdb via fastp at Q25 and MiXCR, keeping in-frame beta chains. A single entry per CDR3 protein holds the most common genes and DNA from its merged rows. The sample table shows some 620,000 distinct CDR3 sequences, and about a sixth are seen once. Jointly, the top ten make up around 4% of the sample. Source material: blood. These TCRs come from a woman under 40 with Graves' hyperthyroidism.

This rearrangement joins TRBV7-3 to TRBJ1-6, with 11 bases that match TRBD1. The length of the CDR3 is 15 residues. Germline CDR1 reads SGHTA; CDR2 reads FQGTGA. V shed 5 bases and J 8 bases; nucleotides not matched to a gene: 5. The CDR3 loop reads CASSEGQGGDSPLHF. In DNA form, the CDR3 reads TGTGCCAGCAGCGAGGGACAGGGGGGAGATTCACCCCTCCACTTT.

This clonotype was observed many times. The chain employs TRBV7-3 and TRBJ2-7, with 9 bases aligning to TRBD1. CDR1 SGHTA and CDR2 FQGTGA come from the germline V gene. The CDR3 spans 15 residues. V trimming: 5 bases; J trimming: 5 bases; junction bases outside the gene matches: 10. In nucleotides, the CDR3 is TGTGCCAGCAGCCCCGTACAGGGGGCGTTCGACGAGCAGTACTTC. Its translation is CASSPVQGAFDEQYF. Using reference TRBV7-3 and TRBJ2-7 for the parts outside the CDR3, the full variable domain is GAGVSQTPSNKVTEKGKYVELRCDPISGHTALYWYRQSLGQGPEFLIYFQGTGAADDSGLPNDRFFAVRPEGSVSTLKIQRTERGDSAVYLCASSPVQGAFDEQYFGPGTRLTVT.

This clonotype was picked up a small number of times. Since a much larger clone is just one base distant, this may be a read error. The gene calls are TRBV28 and TRBJ1-1; D is unresolved. Germline CDR1 reads MDHEN; CDR2 reads SYDVKM. CDR3 size: 14 residues. V lost 5 bases and J 1 base, leaving 11 bases between the germline ends. The CDR3 nucleotides read TGTGCCAGCAGTCCGGGTGAAACGAACACTGAAGCTTTCTTT. It specifies CASSPGETNTEAFF.

On this clonotype itself: Germline is not matched at one junction end, which may reflect a read error. The chain links TRBV28 to TRBJ2-1; 9 positions match TRBD1. From germline, CDR1 is MDHEN and CDR2 SYDVKM. CDR3 length: 14 amino acids. Here the CDR3 DNA reads TGCGCCAGCAGCCAGAGGACAGGGGACAATGAGCAGTTCTTC. Its translation: CASSQRTGDNEQFF.

This clonotype came up once. The chain combines TRBV6-6 with TRBJ1-1; no definite D call. CDR1 and CDR2 (germline): MNHNY, SVGAGI (reference sequence). CDR3 length: 15 residues. The V gene lost 2 bases and the J gene lost 1 base, with 11 bases spanning the gap. The CDR3 reads CASSYAGSKNTEAFF. The DNA for the CDR3 is TGTGCCAGCAGTTACGCCGGGTCTAAGAACACTGAAGCTTTCTTT.

This clonotype was picked up many times. The rearrangement links TRBV11-2 to TRBJ1-2; 9 bases fit TRBD1. Germline CDR1 and CDR2: SGHAT and FQNNGV. CDR3 size: 14 residues. Trimming at V came to 8 bases and at J to 4 bases, leaving 8 bases not matched to a gene. The CDR3 bases are TGTGCCAGCGGTAACCGGGACAGGGTCTATGGCTACACCTTC. Residues: CASGNRDRVYGYTF.

This clonotype was detected ten times or more. The genes are TRBV20-1 and TRBJ2-5; maybe TRBD2 (6 bases). Germline CDR1 is DFQATT and CDR2 is SNEGSKA (reference sequence). The CDR3 has 13 amino acids. V shed 6 bases and J shed 5 bases, with 16 bases lying between them. The CDR3 DNA reads as TGCAGTGCCCGTACTAGGGGAGGTGAGACCCAGTACTTC. Translated, it gives CSARTRGGETQYF.

This clonotype was detected ten times or more. V gene TRBV6-1 combines with J gene TRBJ2-7; the match to TRBD2 covers 8 bases. Germline V gene data show CDR1 as MNHNS and CDR2 as SASEGT. V trimming: 6 bases; J trimming: 0 bases; junction bases outside the gene matches: 7. The CDR3 totals 15 residues. CDR3 sequence reads: CASRPAGTSSYEQYF. The CDR3 nucleotides are TGTGCCAGCAGACCGGCCGGGACTAGCTCCTACGAGCAGTACTTC.

This clonotype was counted a few times. The V gene is TRBV20-1, the J gene TRBJ1-5; 8 bases are shared with TRBD1. The CDR3 has 16 amino acids. V lost 0 bases and J lost 7; bases outside the gene matches: 11. Germline V CDR1 and CDR2: DFQATT, SNEGSKA (reference sequence). CDR3 sequence: CSARDQLDRAGQPQHF. CDR3 nucleotides: TGCAGTGCTAGAGACCAACTGGACAGGGCGGGCCAGCCCCAGCATTTT.

This clonotype came up many times. The J gene is TRBJ2-3, the V gene TRBV5-1; unclear D gene. From germline, CDR1 is SGHRS and CDR2 YFSETQ. V shed 0 bases and J shed 0 bases, with 8 bases lying between them. There are 15 residues in the CDR3. As DNA, the CDR3 is TGCGCCAGCAGCTTGGGTCAGTCTAGCACAGATACGCAGTATTTT. It codes for CASSLGQSSTDTQYF.

This clonotype showed up many times. The J gene is TRBJ2-7, the V gene TRBV28; no reliable D call. Trimming stripped 2 bases from V and 5 bases from J, with 7 bases between. Germline loops: CDR1 MDHEN, CDR2 SYDVKM. The CDR3 covers 12 residues. CDR3 sequence: CASSLEDDEQYF. Written as DNA, the CDR3 is TGTGCCAGCAGTTTAGAGGACGACGAGCAGTACTTC. Full variable domain (remainder filled in from reference TRBV28 and TRBJ2-7): DVKVTQSSRYLVKRTGEKVFLECVQDMDHENMFWYRQDPGLGLRLIYFSYDVKMKEKGDIPEGYSVSREKKERFSLILESASTNQTSMYLCASSLEDDEQYFGPGTRLTVT.

In this sample, this clonotype turned up many times. The chain uses TRBV6-5 and TRBJ1-6; the D is unclear. Between the trimmed V and J ends, which lost 2 bases and 5 bases, there was a span of 10 bases. The CDR3 covers 15 residues. Germline CDR1 is MNHEY and CDR2 is SVGAGI. CDR3 coding DNA: TGTGCCAGCAGTTACGGACGGAGTAATAATTCACCCCTCCACTTT. Its translation is CASSYGRSNNSPLHF.

This clonotype has a handful of counts. One end of the junction varies from germline; a read error may be responsible. The chain links TRBV30 to TRBJ2-3; 8 bases fit TRBD2. The CDR3 contains 16 residues. Germline CDR1 reads GTSNPN; CDR2 reads SVGIG (reference sequence). The CDR3 DNA is TGCGCCTGGAGTGTAGGGGTAGCGGGGAGCACAGATACGCAGTATTTT. This sequence encodes CAWSVGVAGSTDTQYF.

The V gene is TRBV7-2, the J gene TRBJ2-5; D possibly corresponds to TRBD1 (6 bases). Germline assignment: CDR1 SGHTA and CDR2 FQGNSA. CDR3 length equals 16 residues. The ends were cut back, 2 bases at V and 4 bases at J, with 17 bases in the middle. In DNA form, the CDR3 reads TGTGCCAGCAGCTTATCGGCCAGGGGCACTCGAGAGACCCAGTACTTC. This codes for CASSLSARGTRETQYF.

The chain is built from TRBV6-1 and TRBJ2-1; 8 bases line up with TRBD2. After removal of 6 bases from V and 4 bases from J, the junction contained 5 bases not matched to a gene. The CDR3 sequence is 14 residues long. Germline assignment: CDR1 MNHNS and CDR2 SASEGT. CDR3 loop: CASRPGGPYNEQFF. CDR3 DNA sequence: TGTGCCAGCAGGCCGGGAGGGCCGTACAATGAGCAGTTCTTC.

This clonotype appeared many times. This chain joins TRBV3-1 and TRBJ2-7; unclear D gene. Trimming stripped 2 bases from V and 0 bases from J, with 5 bases between. The germline V gene has CDR1 LGHDT and CDR2 YNNKEL (reference sequence). There are 13 residues in the CDR3. Here the CDR3 reads CASSQSDSYEQYF. CDR3 in DNA: TGTGCCAGCAGCCAAAGCGACTCCTACGAGCAGTACTTC.

At least ten counts were recorded for this clonotype. The chain recombines TRBV7-9 with TRBJ2-5; the match to TRBD1 covers 8 bases. Per germline, CDR1 SEHNR and CDR2 FQNEAQ (reference sequence). Trimming at V came to 5 bases and at J to 5 bases, leaving 13 bases not matched to a gene. The CDR3 sequence is 16 residues long. The CDR3 sequence is CASSHGQGAVGETQYF. The CDR3 nucleotides are TGTGCCAGCAGCCACGGACAGGGCGCAGTAGGGGAGACCCAGTACTTC.

The rearrangement links TRBV14 to TRBJ1-1; D perhaps matches TRBD1 (6 bases). Germline lookup yields CDR1 SGHDN and CDR2 FVKESK. V lost 4 bases, J lost 4 bases, and 16 bases lay in between. The CDR3 loop spans 15 amino acids. Here the CDR3 DNA reads TGTGCCAGCAGCCCATTCGTGGGGGCCGGCACTGAAGCTTTCTTT. Protein sequence: CASSPFVGAGTEAFF.